This passage covers 12 T cell receptor beta chains from one sample sequenced in a study of T cells in women clearing cervical HPV infection (dated by TCRdb to the late 2010s). Library creation used the immunoSEQ multiplex PCR assay. The immuneACCESS repertoire file appears here via TCRdb, limited to in-frame rearrangements. These files lack a portion of the clones; in checked studies, under half of the deficit traces to unresolved V genes, and the cause of the others is not known. The sample's clone listing holds about 30,000 clones. The ten largest clones represent about 3.7% of the sample. Sequencing was performed on blood buffy coat. Receptors originate from a woman between 18 and 70 years old with a cervical HPV16 infection that either progressed to CIN3+ or cleared (not recorded which).

With respect to this clone: The read comes to an end 3 residues before the CDR3 does, leaving the germline J gene to fill in the end. The chain has TRBV29-1 and TRBJ2-3; 7 bases are shared with TRBD2. This CDR3 is 18 amino acids long. CDR1 SQVTM and CDR2 ANQGSEA come from the germline V gene. This CDR3 reads CSVGGGSSGNTRQETQYF. The CDR3 DNA, read in part, is TGCAGCGTGGGCGGTGGTTCGAGCGGGAATACCCGGCAAGAGACG.

The CDR3 bases that were read are TGTGCCAGCAACGACGCAACAGGGGGCTCTGGAAACACC. Encoded protein: CASNDATGGSGNT. The full CDR3 sequence reads CASNDATGGSGNTIYF. This chain uses TRBV6-2 or TRBV6-3 with TRBJ1-3, with 8 bases matching TRBD1. The read is 3 residues too short to cover the CDR3 end, so that end is filled in from the germline J gene. The CDR3 consists of 16 residues. Germline V CDR1 and CDR2: MNHEY, SVGEGT. Trimming at V came to 7 bases and at J to 0 bases, leaving 8 bases not matched to a gene.

About this clone itself: Read sequence stops 3 residues before the CDR3 end, and the germline J gene provides the missing end. The chain carries TRBV12-3 or TRBV12-4 and TRBJ2-1, with 8 bases lining up with TRBD2. This CDR3 region has 14 residues. With 7 bases clipped from V and 5 bases from J, the junction kept 7 bases outside the gene matches. CDR3 loop: CASTRVLADNEQFF. The part of the CDR3 DNA that was read is TGTGCCAGCACCAGGGTACTAGCGGACAATGAG.

As regards this clone: The CDR3 extends 3 residues past the end of the read, so its final part is completed from the germline J gene. The gene calls are TRBV28 and TRBJ2-7; 9 bases match TRBD1. J gave up 3 bases and V 7 bases, and 13 bases lay outside the gene matches. The germline CDR1 and CDR2 sequences are MDHEN and SYDVKM. This CDR3 spans 16 amino acids. CDR3 amino acids: CASTDPSGTGLYEQYF. CDR3 DNA (partial): TGTGCCAGCACGGACCCCTCCGGGACAGGGCTCTACGAG.

For this clone: Read sequence stops 3 residues before the CDR3 end, and the germline J gene provides the missing end. The V call is TRBV2, the J call TRBJ1-3; D is uncertain. Trimming left V 5 bases short and J 0 bases short, with 8 bases between. Germline-derived CDR1 and CDR2 are SNHLY and FYNNEI. The CDR3 covers 14 residues. The CDR3 region is CASSPTISGNTIYF. CDR3 DNA, as far as it was read: TGTGCCAGCAGTCCGACTATCTCTGGAAACACC. Looking up the rest from reference TRBV2 and TRBJ1-3 gives the full variable domain: EPEVTQTPSHQVTQMGQEVILRCVPISNHLYFYWYRQILGQKVEFLVSFYNNEISEKSEIFDDQFSVERPDGSNFTLKIRSTKLEDSAMYFCASSPTISGNTIYFGEGSWLTVV.

Details on this clone: Read data end 3 residues before the CDR3 end; the end is taken from the germline J gene. The chain carries TRBV7-2 and TRBJ2-3; TRBD2 matches at 8 bases. Germline assignment: CDR1 SGHTA and CDR2 FQGNSA. The CDR3 has 15 residues. Trimming at V came to 5 bases and at J to 3 bases, leaving 7 bases not matched to a gene. CDR3 DNA, as far as it was read: TGTGCCAGCAGCCCTGGGAGCGGGAGAACAGATACG. Translating gives CASSPGSGRTDT. The whole CDR3 region reads CASSPGSGRTDTQYF.

Details on this clone: Coverage ceases 3 residues before the CDR3 finishes, and the germline J gene fills in the end. This chain connects TRBV5-1 to TRBJ1-1; D is perhaps TRBD1 (5 bases). Germline CDR1 reads SGHRS; CDR2 reads YFSETQ. This CDR3 is 15 amino acids long. The V end was cut by 3 bases, the J end by 7 bases, with 19 bases between. CDR3 sequence: CASSSYEGQQGEAFF. The sequenced CDR3 bases are TGCGCCAGCAGCTCGTACGAGGGGCAGCAGGGTGAA.

Remarks on this clone: The read stops 3 residues short of the end of the CDR3; the missing end is completed from the germline J gene. This rearrangement joins TRBV10-3 to TRBJ1-2, with D hard to call. The CDR3 spans 13 residues. Germline V gene lookup returns CDR1 ENHRY and CDR2 SYGVKD. The V and J ends lost 10 bases and 2 bases respectively, with 14 bases between them. The part of the CDR3 DNA that was read is TGTGCCACCATCTCGGGGTTAAACTATGGC. It specifies CATISGLNYG. The CDR3 in its entirety is CATISGLNYGYTF.

Note on this clone: The read terminates 3 residues before the CDR3 end, so the remaining end is supplied by the germline J gene. V usage is TRBV19 and J usage is TRBJ2-1; 7 positions agree with TRBD1. Per germline, CDR1 LNHDA and CDR2 SQIVND (reference sequence). V trimming: 1 base; J trimming: 8 bases; junction bases outside the gene matches: 14. The CDR3 runs to 17 residues. Here the CDR3 reads CASSIGTGQQGIDEQFF. The part of the CDR3 DNA that was read is TGTGCCAGTAGTATAGGGACGGGACAGCAAGGAATCGATGAG.

Comment on this clone: The read gets to within 3 residues of the CDR3 end, and the germline J gene fills in the rest. V is TRBV10-3 and J is TRBJ1-2, with D uncertain. This CDR3 has 16 residues. Trimming left V 0 bases short and J 0 bases short, with 11 bases between. Germline V gives CDR1 ENHRY, CDR2 SYGVKD. The CDR3 DNA, read in part, is TGTGCCATCAGTGAGTCTGGCCCAAGAGCTAACTATGGC. Translating it yields CAISESGPRANYG. Given in full, the CDR3 is CAISESGPRANYGYTF.

With regard to this clone: The read halts 3 residues ahead of the CDR3 end, with the missing end drawn from the germline J gene. The chain has TRBV30 and TRBJ1-5, with D perhaps matching TRBD1 (6 bases). The CDR3 extends over 13 amino acids. The germline gives CDR1 GTSNPN, CDR2 SVGIG (reference sequence). V was trimmed by 8 bases and J by 2 bases, leaving 13 bases between them. CDR3 DNA (partial): TGTGCCCGGTCCGAGGGGGGCAATCAGCCC. Protein product: CARSEGGNQP. The whole CDR3 is CARSEGGNQPQHF.

Turning to this clone: The read ends 3 residues early relative to the CDR3; the germline J gene fills the gap. This sequence joins TRBV2 and TRBJ1-2; D remains unclear. The CDR3 extends over 15 amino acids. In germline, CDR1 is SNHLY, CDR2 FYNNEI. The covered CDR3 bases are TGTGCCAGCAGCGGACTAGCGGGAGTCCCCCACGAC. Encoded protein: CASSGLAGVPHD. The CDR3 reads in full as CASSGLAGVPHDYTF.